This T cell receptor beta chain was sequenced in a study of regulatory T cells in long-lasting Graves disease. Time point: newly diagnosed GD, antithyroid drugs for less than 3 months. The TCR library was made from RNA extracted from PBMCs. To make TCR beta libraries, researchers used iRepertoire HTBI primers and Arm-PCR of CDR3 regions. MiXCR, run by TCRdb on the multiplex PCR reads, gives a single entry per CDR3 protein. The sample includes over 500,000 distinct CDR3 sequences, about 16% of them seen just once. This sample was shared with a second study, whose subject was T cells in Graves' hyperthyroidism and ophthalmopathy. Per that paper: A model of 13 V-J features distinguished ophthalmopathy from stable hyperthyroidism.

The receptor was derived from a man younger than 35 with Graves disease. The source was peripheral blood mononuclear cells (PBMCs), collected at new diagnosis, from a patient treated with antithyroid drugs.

The CDR3, as DNA: TGTGCCAGCGCGCCCGGGACCGGGGCCAACGTCCTGACTTTC. Protein product: CASAPGTGANVLTF. This chain connects TRBV14 to TRBJ2-6; D may match TRBD1 or TRBD2 (5 bases each). CDR1 and CDR2 from the germline V gene are SGHDN and FVKESK. The CDR3 has 14 amino acids. V shed 8 bases and J shed 4 bases, with 12 bases lying between them.